One TCR beta chain is described in this entry. Its specificity is unknown. The sample originates from a study of CXCR3-negative and CXCR3-positive naive CD8 T cells. Broader study findings: TRB CDR3 hydrophobicity was greater in CXCR3-positive naive cells than in CXCR3-negative naive cells.

The libraries of TRB cDNA were constructed through 5' RACE using UMI labels. TCRdb reprocessed the 5' RACE reads and stores each CDR3 protein as one record, lacking DNA. Its table records tens of thousands of distinct CDR3 sequences. With more than 250,000 cells each, the CD8+ T cell subsets were individually sorted in triplicate. Germline values: CDR1 DFQATT, CDR2 SNEGSKA (reference sequence). The CDR3 is made up of 14 amino acids. The chain couples TRBV20-1 to TRBJ2-7; TCRdb's D call, TRBD1, is unchecked because there is no DNA. The source material was naive CXCR3- CD8+ T cells from blood. Subset in this sample: CD45RO-CCR7+CD27+CD95- naive CD8+ T cells lacking CXCR3 (TNR3-). The sequence was obtained from a human donor in good health. Some clones in this sample may be carry-over from other donors' samples. The CDR3 sequence is CSAYPPDRGYEQYF.